A single T cell receptor (beta chain) is shown here with its context. Unmatched junction bases numbered 16, after V lost 4 bases and J lost 3 bases. The CDR3 length is 19 residues. Germline V gene data show CDR1 as SGHVS and CDR2 as FQNEAQ. The entry originates in a study of technical replicates of blood from a few donors. TCRdb keeps only in-frame clones here, not all; method: immunoSEQ multiplex PCR. Here the sample spans roughly 100,000 clones, 90% to 97% being singletons. The J gene is TRBJ2-1, the V gene TRBV7-8; 9 nucleotides match TRBD1. The sample comprised T cells isolated from PBMCs. The clonotype was recovered from a human donor in good health. The CDR3 bases are TGTGCCAGCAGCTCCGGGGGACAGGGAACCTTAAACGACTACAATGAGCAGTTCTTC. This gives the protein CASSSGGQGTLNDYNEQFF.